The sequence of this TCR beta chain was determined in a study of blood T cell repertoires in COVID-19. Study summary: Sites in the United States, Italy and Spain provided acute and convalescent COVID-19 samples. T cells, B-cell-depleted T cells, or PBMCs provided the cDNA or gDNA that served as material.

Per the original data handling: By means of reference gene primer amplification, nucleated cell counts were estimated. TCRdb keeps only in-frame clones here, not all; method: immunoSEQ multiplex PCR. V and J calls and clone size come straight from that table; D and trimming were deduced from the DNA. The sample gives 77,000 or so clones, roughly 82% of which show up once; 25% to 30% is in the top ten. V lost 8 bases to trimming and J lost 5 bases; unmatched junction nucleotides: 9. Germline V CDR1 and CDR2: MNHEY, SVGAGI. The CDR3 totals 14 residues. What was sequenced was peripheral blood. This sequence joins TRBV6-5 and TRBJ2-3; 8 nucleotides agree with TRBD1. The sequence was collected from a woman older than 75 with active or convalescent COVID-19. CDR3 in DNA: TGTGCCAGCTCAAGGACAGGGTGGGGAGATACGCAGTATTTT. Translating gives CASSRTGWGDTQYF.